This T cell receptor beta chain was sequenced for a study of CD8 T cells in ankylosing spondylitis. Overall study findings and caveats: Seemingly characteristic of ankylosing spondylitis blood was a TCR beta motif consisting of eight highly homologous variants. CD8+ by phenotype, disease-linked clones were relatively rare in peripheral blood. There was reportedly significant enrichment of clones that were disease-linked in matched ankylosing spondylitis synovial fluid.

This clonotype was detected ten times or more. The antigen is not known. Each CDR3 protein is one row after TCRdb ran MiXCR on the 5' RACE reads. Of 500,000 to 650,000 distinct CDR3 sequences detected, approximately 5% appear once; the ten largest clones hold around 3.4%. Material for sequencing was blood, either unsorted or a sorted T cell fraction (not recorded which). The clonotype was recovered from a male donor with ankylosing spondylitis.

The CDR3: CAACLMGTYNEQFF. The CDR3 coding sequence is TGTGCCGCATGCCTAATGGGGACCTACAATGAGCAGTTCTTC. This chain joins TRBV28 and TRBJ2-1; no clear D gene. The CDR3 sequence is 14 residues long. CDR1 is MDHEN, CDR2 SYDVKM, per germline. The ends were cut back, 11 bases at V and 2 bases at J, with 16 bases in the middle.